The entry that follows covers one T cell receptor (beta chain) sequence. Generated by immunoSEQ multiplex PCR, the TCRdb table keeps only in-frame clones and is missing some. Here the sample spans thousands of clones, roughly nine tenths being singletons. This sample was taken from a study of tumor T cells in aggressive B-cell lymphoma. CDR3 length: 14 residues. The V end lost 0 bases, the J end lost 6 bases, and 9 bases lay between the germline ends. Germline V gene sequence: CDR1 SGHTA, CDR2 FQGTGA. The V call is TRBV7-3, the J call TRBJ2-1; tentative D call: TRBD2 (5 bases). The sequencing sample was made of tumor tissue. The clonotype was recovered from an adult with diffuse large B cell lymphoma. Here the CDR3 reads CASSLTLSGNEQFF. The DNA of the CDR3 is TGTGCCAGCAGCTTAACGTTGAGCGGCAATGAGCAGTTCTTC.